The subject of this entry is one T cell receptor (beta chain). CDR3 size: 15 residues. CDR1 is SGHRS and CDR2 is YFSETQ in the germline V gene. The ends were cut back, 0 bases at V and 4 bases at J, with 12 bases in the middle. Seattle enrolled patients during active infection and tracked them longitudinally. This sample is drawn from a study of blood T cell repertoires in COVID-19. Across the whole study: Samples representing acute and convalescent COVID-19 were sourced from the United States, Italy and Spain.

TCRdb keeps only in-frame clones here, not all; method: immunoSEQ multiplex PCR. The sample records under 250,000 clones, more than 70% being singletons. This sequence originates from a woman aged 30 to 39 with COVID-19, enrolled during active disease. The rearrangement joins TRBV5-1 to TRBJ2-3, with D possibly being TRBD2 (5 bases). The sequencing input was peripheral blood. CDR3 in amino acids: CASSLDSKRADTQYF. The CDR3 nucleotides are TGCGCCAGCAGCTTGGACTCGAAGAGGGCAGATACGCAGTATTTT.